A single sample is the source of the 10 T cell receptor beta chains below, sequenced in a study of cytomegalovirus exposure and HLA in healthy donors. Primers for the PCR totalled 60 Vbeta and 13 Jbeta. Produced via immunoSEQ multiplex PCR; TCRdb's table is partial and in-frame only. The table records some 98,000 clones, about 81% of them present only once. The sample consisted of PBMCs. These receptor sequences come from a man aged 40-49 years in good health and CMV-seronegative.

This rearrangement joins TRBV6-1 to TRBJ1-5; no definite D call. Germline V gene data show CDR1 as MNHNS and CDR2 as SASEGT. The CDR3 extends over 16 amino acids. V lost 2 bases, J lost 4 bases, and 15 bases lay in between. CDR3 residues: CASSESRSRFNQPQHF. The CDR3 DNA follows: TGTGCCAGCAGTGAAAGTCGTTCTAGGTTTAATCAGCCCCAGCATTTT.

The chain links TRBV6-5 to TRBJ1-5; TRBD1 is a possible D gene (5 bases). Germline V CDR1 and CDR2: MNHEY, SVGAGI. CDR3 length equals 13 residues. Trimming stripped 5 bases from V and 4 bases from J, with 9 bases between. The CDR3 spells CASSQQENQPQHF. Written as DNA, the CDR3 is TGTGCCAGCAGTCAACAGGAGAATCAGCCCCAGCATTTT.

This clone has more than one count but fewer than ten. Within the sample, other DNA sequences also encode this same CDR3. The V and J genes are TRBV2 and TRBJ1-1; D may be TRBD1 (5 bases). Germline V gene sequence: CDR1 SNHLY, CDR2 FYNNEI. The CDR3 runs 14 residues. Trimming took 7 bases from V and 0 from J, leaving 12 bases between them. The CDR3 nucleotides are TGTGCCAGCATAAGACAGTCAATGAACACTGAAGCTTTCTTT. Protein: CASIRQSMNTEAFF.

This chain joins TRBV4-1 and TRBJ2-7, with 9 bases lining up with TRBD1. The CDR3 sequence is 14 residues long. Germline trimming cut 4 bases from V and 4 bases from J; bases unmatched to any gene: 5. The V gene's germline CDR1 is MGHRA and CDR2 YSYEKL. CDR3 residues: CASSLMTGGYEQYF. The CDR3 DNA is TGCGCCAGCAGCCTAATGACAGGGGGGTACGAGCAGTACTTC.

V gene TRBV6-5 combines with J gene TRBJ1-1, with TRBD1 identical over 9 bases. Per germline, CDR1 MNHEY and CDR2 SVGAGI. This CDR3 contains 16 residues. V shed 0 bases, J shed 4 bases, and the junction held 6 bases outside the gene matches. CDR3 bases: TGTGCCAGCAGTTACTCGAGGACAGGGGAAGTCACTGAAGCTTTCTTT. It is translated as CASSYSRTGEVTEAFF.

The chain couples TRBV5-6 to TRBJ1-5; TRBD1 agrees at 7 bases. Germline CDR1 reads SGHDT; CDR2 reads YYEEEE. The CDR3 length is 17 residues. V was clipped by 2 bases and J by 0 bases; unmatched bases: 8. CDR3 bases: TGTGCCAGCAGCTTAGGACGGACAGGCTATAGCAATCAGCCCCAGCATTTT. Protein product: CASSLGRTGYSNQPQHF.

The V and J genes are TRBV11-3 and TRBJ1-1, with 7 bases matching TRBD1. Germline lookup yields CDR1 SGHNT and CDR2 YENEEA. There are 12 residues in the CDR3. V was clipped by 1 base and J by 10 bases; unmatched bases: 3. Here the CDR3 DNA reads TGTGCCAGCAGCTTAGGGGACAGCGCAGCTTTCTTT. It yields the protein CASSLGDSAAFF.

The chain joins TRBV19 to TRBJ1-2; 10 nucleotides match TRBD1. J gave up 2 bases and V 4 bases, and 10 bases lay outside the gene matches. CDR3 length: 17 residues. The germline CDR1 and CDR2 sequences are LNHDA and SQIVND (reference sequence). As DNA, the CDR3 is TGTGCCAGTAGTACTCCGGGACAGGGGCAAAGAAACTATGGCTACACCTTC. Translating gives CASSTPGQGQRNYGYTF. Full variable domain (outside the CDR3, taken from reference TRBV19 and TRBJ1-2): DGGITQSPKYLFRKEGQNVTLSCEQNLNHDAMYWYRQDPGQGLRLIYYSQIVNDFQKGDIAEGYSVSREKKESFPLTVTSAQKNPTAFYLCASSTPGQGQRNYGYTFGSGTRLTVV.

This CDR3 reads CASSPSTNYGYTF. In nucleotides, the CDR3 is TGCGCCAGCAGCCCGAGTACTAACTATGGCTACACCTTC. This sequence joins TRBV5-1 and TRBJ1-2; the D is unclear. The CDR3 extends over 13 amino acids. Germline-derived CDR1 and CDR2 are SGHRS and YFSETQ. Trimming cost V 4 bases and J 0 bases, with 7 bases left between them.

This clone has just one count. This CDR3 reads CASSYSANSPLHF. Written as DNA, the CDR3 is TGTGCCAGCAGTTACTCGGCCAATTCACCCCTCCACTTT. V usage is TRBV6-5 and J usage is TRBJ1-6; D is unresolved. The V gene's germline CDR1 is MNHEY and CDR2 SVGAGI. Trimming took off 0 bases at V and 7 bases at J, with 4 bases between the two ends. The CDR3 loop spans 13 amino acids.